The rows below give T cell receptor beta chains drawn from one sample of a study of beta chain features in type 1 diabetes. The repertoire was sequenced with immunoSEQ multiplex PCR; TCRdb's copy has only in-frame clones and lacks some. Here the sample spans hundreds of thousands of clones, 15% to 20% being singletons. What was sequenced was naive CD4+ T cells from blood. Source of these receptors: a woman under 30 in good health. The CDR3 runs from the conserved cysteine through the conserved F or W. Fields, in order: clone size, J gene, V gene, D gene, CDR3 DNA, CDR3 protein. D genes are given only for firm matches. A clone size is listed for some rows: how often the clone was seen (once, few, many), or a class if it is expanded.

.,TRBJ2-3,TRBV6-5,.,TGTGCCAGCAGGAGCGGCACAGATACGCAGTATTTT,CASRSGTDTQYF
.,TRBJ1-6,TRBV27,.,TGTGCCAGCAGTTTAGCGGGATCGGGGAGAAATTCACCCCTCCACTTT,CASSLAGSGRNSPLHF
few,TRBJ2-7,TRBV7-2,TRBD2,TGTGCCAGCAGCTTGGGTAGCGGGAGGGCCGTAGGATACGAGCAGTACTTC,CASSLGSGRAVGYEQYF
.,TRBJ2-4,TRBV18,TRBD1,TGTGCCAGCTCACCCCGAAGGGACAGGGCTCAAAACATTCAGTACTTC,CASSPRRDRAQNIQYF
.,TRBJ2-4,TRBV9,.,TGTGCCAGCAGCGTAGGGGTAGGACCCCAAAACATTCAGTACTTC,CASSVGVGPQNIQYF
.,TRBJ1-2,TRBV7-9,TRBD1,TGTGCCAGCAGCTCGCACAGGGGGCACTATGGCTACACCTTC,CASSSHRGHYGYTF
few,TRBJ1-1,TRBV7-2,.,TGTGCCAGCAGCTTAGCGCTGGCGAACACTGAAGCTTTCTTT,CASSLALANTEAFF
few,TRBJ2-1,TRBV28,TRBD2,TGTGCCAGCAGTTCCCCGAGGATAGCGGGAGGTTACAATGAGCAGTTCTTC,CASSSPRIAGGYNEQFF
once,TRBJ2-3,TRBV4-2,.,TGTGCCAGCAGCCAAGATCGAGATACGCAGTATTTT,CASSQDRDTQYF
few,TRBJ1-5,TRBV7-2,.,TGTGCCAGCAGCTTGGACGGAGCTCAGCCCCAGCATTTT,CASSLDGAQPQHF
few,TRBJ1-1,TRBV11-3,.,TGTGCCAGCAGCTTTTCAGGAGCGAACACTGAAGCTTTCTTT,CASSFSGANTEAFF
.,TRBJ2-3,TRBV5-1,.,TGCGCCAGCAGGTCTAGGGCAGACCCCATCACAGATACGCAGTATTTT,CASRSRADPITDTQYF
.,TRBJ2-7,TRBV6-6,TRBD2,TGTGCCAGCAGTTACTCGGCGGGAGCCGCCTACGAGCAGTACTTC,CASSYSAGAAYEQYF
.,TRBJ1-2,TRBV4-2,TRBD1,TGTGCCAGCAGCCAAGCCGGGACAGGGAACTATGGCTACACCTTC,CASSQAGTGNYGYTF
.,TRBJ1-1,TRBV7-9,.,TGTGCCAGCAGCTCACTGACGGAGGAAGCTTTCTTT,CASSSLTEEAFF
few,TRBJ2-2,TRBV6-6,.,TGTGCCAGCAGTTTACTAGATACCGGGGAGCTGTTTTTT,CASSLLDTGELFF
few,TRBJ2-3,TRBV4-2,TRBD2,TGTGCCAGCAGCCCGGAGCGGGAGACAGATACGCAGTATTTT,CASSPERETDTQYF
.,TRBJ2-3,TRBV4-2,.,TGTGCCAGCAGCCAAGTGGGGGACAGCACAGATACGCAGTATTTT,CASSQVGDSTDTQYF
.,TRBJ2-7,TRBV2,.,TGTGCCAGCAGGCTCGGCAGTCCCTACGAGCAGTACTTC,CASRLGSPYEQYF
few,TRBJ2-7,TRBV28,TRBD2,TGTGCCAGCAGGGGTCCCGGGACTAGGTACTACGAGCAGTACTTC,CASRGPGTRYYEQYF
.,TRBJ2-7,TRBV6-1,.,TGTGCCAGCATCTCTCAGGGGCGTTATTTATACGAGCAGTACTTC,CASISQGRYLYEQYF
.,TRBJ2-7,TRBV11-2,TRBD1,TGTGCCAGCAGCTCCTCCCGGGACAGGGTGTGGAACGAGCAGTACTTC,CASSSSRDRVWNEQYF
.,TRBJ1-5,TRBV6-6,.,TGTGCCAGCAGTTCAACAGGGCTGGATCAGCCCCAGCATTTT,CASSSTGLDQPQHF
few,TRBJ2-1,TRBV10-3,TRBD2,TGTGCCACTGGACCGGGACTAGATACCTACAATGAGCAGTTCTTC,CATGPGLDTYNEQFF
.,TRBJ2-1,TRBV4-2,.,TGTGCCAGCAGCTTAGGCAGCTACAATGAGCAGTTCTTC,CASSLGSYNEQFF
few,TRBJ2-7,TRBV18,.,TGTGCCAGCTCACCAAGGGACAACTACGAGCAGTACTTC,CASSPRDNYEQYF
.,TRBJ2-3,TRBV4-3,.,TGCGCCAGCAGCCCCAGTCACAGCACAGATACGCAGTATTTT,CASSPSHSTDTQYF
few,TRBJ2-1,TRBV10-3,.,TGTGCCATCAGTTGGAGGGATTCGGATGAGCAGTTCTTC,CAISWRDSDEQFF
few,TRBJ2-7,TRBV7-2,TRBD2,TGTGCCAGCAGCTCCCTCCAAGCGGGAGCGGGCGAGCAGTACTTC,CASSSLQAGAGEQYF
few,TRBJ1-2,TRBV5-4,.,TGTGCCAGCAGCTTTACCCAGGAGAGGAATGGCTACACCTTC,CASSFTQERNGYTF
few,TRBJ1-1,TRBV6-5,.,TGTGCCACCCTCGAGGGGGGGACGGTGACTGAAGCTTTCTTT,CATLEGGTVTEAFF
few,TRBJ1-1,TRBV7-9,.,TGTGCCAGCAGCTTTGCAGGGGTTGGGAACACTGAAGCTTTCTTT,CASSFAGVGNTEAFF
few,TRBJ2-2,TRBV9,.,TGTGCCAGCAGCGCCAAGCCCACTGAGACCGGGGAGCTGTTTTTT,CASSAKPTETGELFF
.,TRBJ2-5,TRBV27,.,TGTGCCAGCAGTCCGTACAGGGCCCCGGGGTTGTCCCAGTACTTC,CASSPYRAPGLSQYF
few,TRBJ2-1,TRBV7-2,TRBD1,TGTGCCAGCAGGGAAGGACAGGGGGCTTACAATGAGCAGTTCTTC,CASREGQGAYNEQFF
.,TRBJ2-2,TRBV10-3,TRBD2,TGTGCCTCGTCGACTAGCGGTAACACCGGGGAGCTGTTTTTT,CASSTSGNTGELFF
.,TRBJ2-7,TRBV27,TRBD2,TGTGCCAGCAGTTTGGCTAGCGGGAGGGCGTACGAGCAGTACTTC,CASSLASGRAYEQYF
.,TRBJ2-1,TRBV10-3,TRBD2,TGTGCCATCAGTGAGAGACTAGCGCCAACCTACAATGAGCAGTTCTTC,CAISERLAPTYNEQFF
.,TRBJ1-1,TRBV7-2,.,TGTGCCAGCAGCTTAATGGGGCTGAACACTGAAGCTTTCTTT,CASSLMGLNTEAFF
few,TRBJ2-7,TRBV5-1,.,TGCGCCAGCAGCTTGTTTTCTGGGACGACCTACGAGCAGTACTTC,CASSLFSGTTYEQYF
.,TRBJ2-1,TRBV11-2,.,TGCGCCAGCAGCTCCCGGGGGCGGAGACAGGGATCCTACAATGAGCAGTTCTTC,CASSSRGRRQGSYNEQFF
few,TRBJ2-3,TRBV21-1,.,TGTGCCAGCAGCAAAAGGGAGGACGGGCCGGGCACAGATACGCAGTATTTT,CASSKREDGPGTDTQYF
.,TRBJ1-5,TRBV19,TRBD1,TGTGCCAGTAGTATAGTCGGGGACAGTTATCAGCCCCAGCATTTT,CASSIVGDSYQPQHF
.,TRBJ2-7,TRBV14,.,TGTGCCAGCAGCCAAGTTATGAGACCCACCTCCTCCTACGAGCAGTACTTC,CASSQVMRPTSSYEQYF
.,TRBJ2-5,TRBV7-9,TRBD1,TGTGCCAGCAGCTTTTACCAGGGGGCTGAGACCCAGTACTTC,CASSFYQGAETQYF
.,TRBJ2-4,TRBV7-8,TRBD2,TGTGCCAGCAGCGGACTAGCGGGAGCCAAAAACATTCAGTACTTC,CASSGLAGAKNIQYF
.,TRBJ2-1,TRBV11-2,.,TGTGCCAGCAGCTTAGAAGTATTAGGAGGGGGAAATGAGCAGTTCTTC,CASSLEVLGGGNEQFF